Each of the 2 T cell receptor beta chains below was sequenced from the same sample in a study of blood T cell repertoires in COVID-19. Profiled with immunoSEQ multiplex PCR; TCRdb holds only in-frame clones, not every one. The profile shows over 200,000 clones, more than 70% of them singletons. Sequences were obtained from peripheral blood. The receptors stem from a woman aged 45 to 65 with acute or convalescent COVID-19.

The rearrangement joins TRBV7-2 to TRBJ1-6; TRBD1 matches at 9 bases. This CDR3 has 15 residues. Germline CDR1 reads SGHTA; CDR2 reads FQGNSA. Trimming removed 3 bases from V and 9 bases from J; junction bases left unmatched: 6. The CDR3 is CASSLAGQGGSPLHF. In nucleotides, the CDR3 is TGTGCCAGCAGCTTGGCGGGACAGGGAGGTTCACCCCTCCACTTT.

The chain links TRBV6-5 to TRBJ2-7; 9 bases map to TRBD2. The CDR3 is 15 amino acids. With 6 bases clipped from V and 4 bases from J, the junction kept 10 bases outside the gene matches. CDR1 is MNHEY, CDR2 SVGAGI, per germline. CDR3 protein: CASRGAGGAPYEQYF. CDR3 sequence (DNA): TGTGCCAGCAGGGGAGCGGGAGGCGCCCCATACGAGCAGTACTTC.